This is a list of T cell receptor beta chains from one sample in a study of blood T cells in healthy people across ages. Each CDR3 protein gets one entry after TCRdb re-called the 5' RACE reads with MiXCR. The sample carries around 800,000 distinct CDR3 sequences, under 30% recorded once. The same sample was also studied in work on T cells of mothers and their children.

The source material was blood. The receptor source for this set is a boy younger than 18 in good health. The CDR3 runs from the conserved cysteine through the conserved F or W. A D gene is named only where the DNA matches it firmly. Only part of the rows carry a size: once, few, many, or a class if the clone is expanded.

NA	NA	TRBV12-3/TRBV12-4	TRBJ2-7	CASSLSRTVYYEQYF	TGTGCCAGCAGTTTAAGCAGGACAGTTTACTACGAGCAGTACTTC
NA	TRBD1	TRBV10-3	TRBJ1-4	CAIRGTGTNEKLFF	TGTGCCATCAGAGGGACAGGGACTAATGAAAAACTGTTTTTT
few	NA	TRBV5-6	TRBJ2-5	CASSLVWGKETQYF	TGTGCCAGCAGCTTGGTGTGGGGAAAAGAGACCCAGTACTTC
NA	NA	TRBV10-3	TRBJ2-5	CAISRTDEETQYF	TGTGCCATCAGCCGGACAGACGAAGAGACCCAGTACTTC
NA	NA	TRBV20-1	TRBJ2-5	CSANGGQETQYF	TGCAGTGCTAATGGGGGCCAAGAGACCCAGTACTTC
many	NA	TRBV27	TRBJ2-5	CASSLSGPWAETQYF	TGTGCCAGCAGTTTATCCGGGCCCTGGGCAGAGACCCAGTACTTC
few	NA	TRBV5-1	TRBJ1-6	CASSKGRDNSPLHF	TGCGCCAGCAGCAAGGGACGGGATAATTCACCCCTCCACTTT
few	TRBD1	TRBV20-1	TRBJ1-1	CSASAGQGRGTAFF	TGCAGTGCTAGTGCAGGACAGGGACGCGGGACGGCTTTCTTT
NA	TRBD1	TRBV3-1	TRBJ2-7	CASSLWTGTLYEQYF	TGTGCCAGCAGTCTTTGGACAGGGACTCTCTACGAGCAGTACTTC
NA	NA	TRBV20-1	TRBJ2-5	CSASPPSEGETQYF	TGCAGTGCTAGCCCCCCGAGCGAGGGAGAGACCCAGTACTTC
NA	NA	TRBV2	TRBJ2-5	CASRLTAGEQYF	TGTGCCAGCAGACTGACAGCGGGTGAGCAGTACTTC
NA	NA	TRBV15	TRBJ2-7	CATSVRGQSHEQYF	TGTGCCACCAGCGTCCGGGGCCAGTCCCACGAGCAGTACTTC
NA	TRBD1	TRBV7-7	TRBJ2-2	CASRPGQGLNGELFF	TGTGCCAGCAGGCCGGGACAGGGGCTGAACGGGGAGCTGTTTTTT
NA	TRBD2	TRBV2	TRBJ2-5	CASSEGTSSIQETQYF	TGTGCCAGCAGTGAAGGGACTAGCAGTATCCAAGAGACCCAGTACTTC
NA	TRBD1	TRBV20-1	TRBJ2-7	CSAADRRYYEQYF	TGCAGTGCAGCGGACAGGAGGTACTACGAGCAGTACTTC
many	TRBD1	TRBV4-1	TRBJ1-2	CASSQVTGEDYGYTF	TGCGCCAGCAGCCAAGTTACAGGGGAGGACTATGGCTACACCTTC
NA	NA	TRBV7-2	TRBJ2-7	CASSLIPLGSYEQYF	TGTGCCAGCAGCTTAATTCCCCTAGGATCCTACGAGCAGTACTTC
few	TRBD2	TRBV4-1	TRBJ2-7	CASSQGLAGDPYEQYF	TGCGCCAGCAGCCAAGGACTAGCGGGGGACCCCTACGAGCAGTACTTC
NA	NA	TRBV19	TRBJ1-4	CAGSALDGRDREKLFF	TGTGCCGGTAGCGCTCTTGACGGCCGGGACCGAGAAAAACTGTTTTTT
NA	NA	TRBV13	TRBJ2-7	CASSHGQPGEQYF	TGTGCCAGCAGCCACGGACAGCCCGGGGAGCAGTACTTC
NA	NA	TRBV18	TRBJ2-7	CASSPAGYEQYF	TGTGCCAGCTCACCAGCCGGGTACGAGCAGTACTTC
NA	NA	TRBV28	TRBJ2-1	CASSPSRGRPEQFF	TGTGCCAGCAGTCCCTCCAGGGGAAGGCCTGAGCAGTTCTTC
few	NA	TRBV21-1	TRBJ2-3	CASRLPPDRASTDTQYF	TGTGCCAGCAGGCTCCCCCCGGACAGGGCGTCCACAGATACGCAGTATTTT
few	NA	TRBV2	TRBJ1-4	CASSEGRDVVNEKLFF	TGTGCCAGCAGTGAAGGCAGGGACGTCGTTAATGAAAAACTGTTTTTT
few	NA	TRBV29-1	TRBJ2-5	CSVRAPTGAQYF	TGCAGCGTTCGGGCGCCCACGGGGGCCCAGTACTTC
NA	TRBD1	TRBV7-9	TRBJ2-7	CASSLVVTGTYEQYF	TGTGCCAGCAGCTTAGTCGTGACAGGGACCTACGAGCAGTACTTC
NA	NA	TRBV2	TRBJ1-1	CVSSERNTEAFF	TGTGTCAGCAGCGAACGGAACACTGAAGCTTTCTTT
few	NA	TRBV5-1	TRBJ1-3	CASSPGPVSSGNTIYF	TGCGCCAGCAGCCCAGGACCGGTTAGCTCTGGAAACACCATATATTTT
once	TRBD1	TRBV28	TRBJ1-2	CASSQGEGAWGYTF	TGTGCCAGCAGTCAGGGGGAGGGGGCCTGGGGCTACACCTTC
NA	NA	TRBV12-3/TRBV12-4	TRBJ1-2	CASSTPRDYGYTF	TGTGCCAGCAGTACCCCCAGGGACTATGGCTACACCTTC
few	TRBD1	TRBV10-3	TRBJ1-2	CAISGRDSNYGYTF	TGTGCCATCAGTGGTAGGGACAGCAACTATGGCTACACCTTC
once	TRBD1	TRBV9	TRBJ2-3	CASSVEGQVGTDTQYF	TGTGCCAGCAGCGTAGAGGGACAGGTTGGAACAGATACGCAGTATTTT
few	NA	TRBV6-6	TRBJ2-1	CASSGSGNEQFF	TGTGCCAGCAGTGGCTCCGGCAATGAGCAGTTCTTC
few	TRBD1	TRBV9	TRBJ1-1	CASSPGGTGPAFF	TGTGCCAGCAGCCCCGGGGGGACAGGGCCAGCTTTCTTT
NA	NA	TRBV20-1	TRBJ1-4	CSANRDATNEKLFF	TGCAGTGCAAACAGGGATGCAACTAATGAGAAACTGTTTTTT
few	TRBD1	TRBV12-3/TRBV12-4	TRBJ2-7	CASSSGTATTYEQYF	TGTGCCAGCAGTTCAGGGACAGCCACAACCTACGAGCAGTACTTC
NA	NA	TRBV7-6	TRBJ2-1	CASSLAYGGSYNEQFF	TGTGCCAGCAGCTTAGCGTACGGGGGCTCCTACAATGAGCAGTTCTTC
NA	TRBD1	TRBV20-1	TRBJ1-4	CSAAAGQLGEKLFF	TGCAGTGCGGCCGCGGGACAGCTGGGGGAAAAACTGTTTTTT
few	TRBD2	TRBV4-1	TRBJ2-2	CASSRGLAGVLTGELLF	TGCGCCAGCAGCCGCGGACTAGCGGGGGTTCTCACCGGGGAGCTGCTTTTT
NA	TRBD1	TRBV4-2	TRBJ2-3	CASSPRDRGLTDTQYF	TGTGCCAGCAGCCCCAGAGACAGGGGGCTCACAGATACGCAGTATTTT
few	TRBD1	TRBV28	TRBJ2-2	CASRTSGTGANGELFF	TGTGCCAGCAGAACATCCGGGACAGGGGCGAACGGGGAGCTGTTTTTT
few	NA	TRBV5-1	TRBJ2-5	CASRINPGWGRQETQYF	TGCGCCAGCCGAATAAACCCCGGTTGGGGGCGACAAGAGACCCAGTACTTC